The 27 T cell receptor beta chains in this list originate from one sample, sequenced in a study of T cell clones after liver transplantation. The data were produced by immunoSEQ multiplex PCR, yet TCRdb's version contains in-frame clones alone and is incomplete. The sample shows tens of thousands of clones, 90% to 95% of them seen only once. The sequenced sample was CD8+ T cells from blood, obtained 12 months after liver transplant. Receptors originate from a human patient who received a liver transplant. A share of the T cells may be of graft donor origin.

V gene TRBV11-3 combines with J gene TRBJ1-1, with 7 nucleotides matching TRBD1. Trimming removed 5 bases from V and 8 bases from J; junction bases left unmatched: 11. Germline CDR1 reads SGHNT; CDR2 reads YENEEA. The CDR3 has 14 amino acids. The CDR3 nucleotides are TGTGCCAGCAGCAGCCCGGGACAGAGGACCGAAGCTTTCTTT. It yields the protein CASSSPGQRTEAFF.

J is TRBJ1-2 and V is TRBV2; tentatively, D is TRBD1 (6 bases). CDR1 SNHLY and CDR2 FYNNEI come from the germline V gene. Trimming pared 6 bases from V and 5 bases from J, leaving 10 bases between. This CDR3 has 12 amino acids. CDR3 DNA: TGTGCCAGCAGGGGGACACGGTATGGCTACACCTTC. It translates to CASRGTRYGYTF. Complete variable domain (other parts from reference TRBV2 and TRBJ1-2): EPEVTQTPSHQVTQMGQEVILRCVPISNHLYFYWYRQILGQKVEFLVSFYNNEISEKSEIFDDQFSVERPDGSNFTLKIRSTKLEDSAMYFCASRGTRYGYTFGSGTRLTVV.

J is TRBJ2-7 and V is TRBV18, with 8 nucleotides matching TRBD1. CDR3 length: 16 residues. The germline CDR1 and CDR2 sequences are KGHSH and LQKENI. The V and J ends lost 5 bases and 0 bases, in that order; junction bases with no gene match: 9. This CDR3 reads CASSSDRDRYSYEQYF. The CDR3 nucleotides are TGTGCCAGCTCATCGGACAGGGACCGCTACTCCTACGAGCAGTACTTC.

The chain is built from TRBV5-5 and TRBJ2-7; a weak D match, TRBD1 (6 bases). Germline CDR1 and CDR2: SGHKS and YYEKEE (reference sequence). Between the trimmed V and J ends, which lost 6 bases and 4 bases, there was a span of 17 bases. CDR3 length: 14 amino acids. CDR3 nucleotide sequence: TGTGCCAGCACCTTTACCTTTACAGGGTACGAGCAGTACTTC. Translating it yields CASTFTFTGYEQYF.

This clone has only one observation. V is TRBV28 and J is TRBJ2-3, with D unresolved. CDR1 is MDHEN, CDR2 SYDVKM, per germline. V shed 2 bases and J shed 6 bases, with 9 bases lying between them. There are 13 residues in the CDR3. The CDR3 nucleotides are TGTGCCAGCAGTTTAGAAGCAGCGGATACGCAGTATTTT. Encoded protein: CASSLEAADTQYF.

The CDR3 DNA follows: TGTGCCAGCACCCCGAAATGCCATGAGCAGTTCTTC. Protein: CASTPKCHEQFF. The chain has TRBV6-9 and TRBJ2-1, with no clear D. Germline V gives CDR1 MNHGY, CDR2 SVAAGI. Trimming pared 7 bases from V and 8 bases from J, leaving 12 bases between. The CDR3 consists of 12 residues.

J is TRBJ2-1 and V is TRBV5-6, with 8 bases fitting TRBD1. CDR3 length: 14 residues. The ends lost 0 bases at V and 10 bases at J; junction bases unmatched: 6. CDR1 and CDR2 from the germline V gene are SGHDT and YYEEEE. In nucleotides, the CDR3 is TGTGCCAGCAGCTTGGGGGACAGGTCTCAAGAGCAGTTCTTC. This gives the protein CASSLGDRSQEQFF.

This chain connects TRBV7-2 to TRBJ2-3, with D possibly being TRBD1 or TRBD2 (6 bases each). The CDR3 sequence is 15 residues long. The germline CDR1 and CDR2 sequences are SGHTA and FQGNSA. The germline V and J ends were trimmed by 4 bases and 2 bases, with 13 bases remaining between them. Here the CDR3 DNA reads TGTGCCAGCAGCTCGGGGGCGGGGTACACAGATACGCAGTATTTT. Protein product: CASSSGAGYTDTQYF. Complete variable domain (other parts from reference TRBV7-2 and TRBJ2-3): GAGVSQSPSNKVTEKGKDVELRCDPISGHTALYWYRQSLGQGLEFLIYFQGNSAPDKSGLPSDRFSAERTGGSVSTLTIQRTQQEDSAVYLCASSSGAGYTDTQYFGPGTRLTVL.

This clone has only a few counts. This rearrangement joins TRBV19 to TRBJ2-1; 7 nucleotides align to TRBD2. The germline gives CDR1 LNHDA, CDR2 SQIVND (reference sequence). The CDR3 sequence is 15 residues long. The V gene end was trimmed by 7 bases and the J gene end by 4 bases; junction bases not matched to a gene: 10. The CDR3 DNA is TGTGCCAGTATTTCACACAAGGGAGGGTACAATGAGCAGTTCTTC. Translating it yields CASISHKGGYNEQFF.

This clone was seen only once. The chain links TRBV27 to TRBJ2-1; 10 bases are a match to TRBD2. Germline V CDR1 and CDR2: MNHEY, SMNVEV (reference sequence). V lost 6 bases and J lost 3; bases outside the gene matches: 5. The CDR3 has 15 residues. DNA for the CDR3: TGTGCCAGCAGCCCCGGACTAGCGGTCTACAATGAGCAGTTCTTC. Translated: CASSPGLAVYNEQFF.

The chain is built from TRBV5-5 and TRBJ2-7; D is possibly TRBD2 (6 bases). Looked up from germline, CDR1 is SGHKS and CDR2 is YYEKEE (reference sequence). Trimming took off 3 bases at V and 2 bases at J, with 9 bases between the two ends. This CDR3 is 13 amino acids long. The CDR3 region has the DNA TGTGCCAGCAGCTCCTGGGGGGCCTACGAGCAGTACTTC. It yields the protein CASSSWGAYEQYF.

As concerns this clone: A read error may account for a junction end that differs from germline. V and J are TRBV7-9 and TRBJ1-1, with a possible D match to TRBD1 (6 bases). Germline loops: CDR1 SEHNR, CDR2 FQNEAQ (reference sequence). The CDR3 runs to 13 residues. As DNA, the CDR3 is TGTGCCAGCAGCCCAGGGGCGAACCCTGAAGCTTTCTTT. Translated, it gives CASSPGANPEAFF.

The genes are TRBV19 and TRBJ1-1; 11 bases match TRBD1. Looked up from germline, CDR1 is LNHDA and CDR2 is SQIVND (reference sequence). J gave up 1 base and V 2 bases, and 12 bases lay outside the gene matches. CDR3 length: 19 residues. The CDR3 loop reads CASSIYEQWTGGANTEAFF. In DNA form, the CDR3 reads TGTGCCAGTAGTATATATGAACAATGGACAGGGGGCGCGAACACTGAAGCTTTCTTT. Drawing the rest from reference TRBV19 and TRBJ1-1, the complete variable domain is DGGITQSPKYLFRKEGQNVTLSCEQNLNHDAMYWYRQDPGQGLRLIYYSQIVNDFQKGDIAEGYSVSREKKESFPLTVTSAQKNPTAFYLCASSIYEQWTGGANTEAFFGQGTRLTVV.

This sequence joins TRBV11-2 and TRBJ2-2; D may match TRBD1 or TRBD2 (5 bases each). CDR1 and CDR2 from the germline V gene are SGHAT and FQNNGV. Trimming removed 1 base from V and 4 bases from J, with 10 bases in between. The CDR3 spans 15 residues. CDR3 DNA sequence: TGTGCCAGCAGCTTAGTCGATGGGACCACCGGGGAGCTGTTTTTT. Translated: CASSLVDGTTGELFF.

The chain couples TRBV7-9 to TRBJ2-2; the D gene is possibly TRBD2 (6 bases). The CDR3 extends over 14 amino acids. The V end was cut by 1 base, the J end by 6 bases, with 9 bases between. Germline assignment: CDR1 SEHNR and CDR2 FQNEAQ (reference sequence). The CDR3: CASSLVGGAGELFF. The CDR3 bases are TGTGCCAGCAGCTTAGTAGGAGGGGCCGGGGAGCTGTTTTTT.

V usage is TRBV18 and J usage is TRBJ2-5, with D possibly matching TRBD2 (5 bases). Trimming shortened V by 1 base and J by 4 bases, and 10 bases separated the two germline ends. CDR1 is KGHSH, CDR2 LQKENI, per germline. This CDR3 has 14 residues. The CDR3 coding sequence is TGTGCCAGCTCACCACAAGGACTTGGAGAGACCCAGTACTTC. Its protein is CASSPQGLGETQYF.

The J gene is TRBJ2-5, the V gene TRBV28; D remains ambiguous. Trimming pared 1 base from V and 3 bases from J, leaving 12 bases between. Germline CDR1 is MDHEN and CDR2 is SYDVKM. This CDR3 comprises 15 residues. The CDR3 is CASSLFGYLKETQYF. The CDR3, as DNA: TGTGCCAGCAGTTTATTCGGCTACCTAAAAGAGACCCAGTACTTC.

The J gene is TRBJ1-2, the V gene TRBV19; D call uncertain. The ends were cut back, 7 bases at V and 2 bases at J, with 5 bases in the middle. Germline CDR1 LNHDA, CDR2 SQIVND (reference sequence). The CDR3 runs 11 residues. The CDR3 sequence is CASMENYGYTF. In DNA form, the CDR3 reads TGTGCCAGTATGGAGAACTATGGCTACACCTTC.

The chain has TRBV7-9 and TRBJ2-7, with TRBD2 as a possible D gene (5 bases). The CDR3 length is 11 residues. CDR1 is SEHNR and CDR2 is FQNEAQ in the germline V gene (reference sequence). V gave up 7 bases and J gave up 1 base, with 5 bases separating them. The DNA of the CDR3 is TGTGCCAGCACGGGGTCCTACGAGCAGTACTTC. Translating it yields CASTGSYEQYF.

The chain couples TRBV6-5 to TRBJ2-3, with TRBD1 as a possible D gene (6 bases). Germline V CDR1 and CDR2: MNHEY, SVGAGI. Between the trimmed V and J ends, which lost 2 bases and 2 bases, there was a span of 11 bases. This CDR3 is 15 amino acids long. CDR3 in DNA: TGTGCCAGCAGTTACGGGACAAGCAACACAGATACGCAGTATTTT. Its protein is CASSYGTSNTDTQYF.

This chain joins TRBV27 and TRBJ1-1, with D uncertain. The ends were cut back, 9 bases at V and 1 base at J, with 12 bases in the middle. The CDR3 loop spans 13 amino acids. The germline V gene has CDR1 MNHEY and CDR2 SMNVEV (reference sequence). In DNA form, the CDR3 reads TGTGCCAGTAGGATCTCGAGGAACACTGAAGCTTTCTTT. Protein sequence: CASRISRNTEAFF.

The rearrangement links TRBV4-1 to TRBJ2-1, with 9 nucleotides matching TRBD2. The CDR3 loop spans 14 amino acids. V gave up 2 bases and J gave up 10 bases; unmatched junction bases: 6. Germline CDR1 MGHRA, CDR2 YSYEKL. The CDR3 is CASSQPGLAVEQFF. In DNA form, the CDR3 reads TGCGCCAGCAGCCAACCGGGACTAGCAGTCGAGCAGTTCTTC.

The chain joins TRBV6-6 to TRBJ1-4; unclear D gene. The V gene's germline CDR1 is MNHNY and CDR2 SVGAGI (reference sequence). Trimming pared 2 bases from V and 4 bases from J, leaving 8 bases between. The CDR3 is 14 amino acids. CDR3 nucleotide sequence: TGTGCCAGCAGTTACAGCAGGAATAATGAAAAACTGTTTTTT. Its translation: CASSYSRNNEKLFF.

The rearrangement links TRBV19 to TRBJ2-5, with 7 bases matching TRBD1. Germline CDR1 LNHDA, CDR2 SQIVND (reference sequence). Trimming cost V 0 bases and J 5 bases; bases outside gene matches: 6. This CDR3 is built from 15 residues. The CDR3 sequence is CASSIDRGYRETQYF. The CDR3 DNA reads TGTGCCAGTAGTATAGACAGGGGGTACCGGGAGACCCAGTACTTC.

The rearrangement joins TRBV19 to TRBJ2-7, with D hard to call. Per the germline V gene, CDR1 is LNHDA and CDR2 is SQIVND (reference sequence). The CDR3 extends over 15 amino acids. V was pared by 6 bases and J by 5 bases, with 20 bases between. The CDR3 loop reads CASSDGWVGENEQYF. In DNA, the CDR3 is TGTGCCAGTAGCGACGGTTGGGTAGGTGAGAACGAGCAGTACTTC.

The V gene is TRBV4-1, the J gene TRBJ2-5; either TRBD1 or TRBD2 may supply D (5 bases each). V lost 4 bases, J lost 7 bases, and 19 bases lay in between. CDR1 is MGHRA, CDR2 YSYEKL, per germline. CDR3 size: 15 residues. CDR3 amino acids: CASSPWDPVPGTQYF. In nucleotides, the CDR3 is TGCGCCAGCAGCCCTTGGGACCCAGTACCCGGGACCCAGTACTTC.

This clone has only one observation. The rearrangement links TRBV27 to TRBJ2-1, with D possibly being TRBD2 (6 bases). The CDR3 is 15 residues long. With 4 bases removed from V and 0 bases from J, the gap between germline ends came to 10 bases. CDR1 and CDR2 (germline): MNHEY, SMNVEV (reference sequence). CDR3 bases: TGTGCCAGCAGTTGGGAGACTAGCTCCTACAATGAGCAGTTCTTC. This codes for CASSWETSSYNEQFF.